This entry lists 6 T cell receptor beta chains sequenced from one sample in a study of shared clonotypes between healthy human individuals. Repertoires were generated with immunoSEQ multiplex PCR, while TCRdb's copy carries only in-frame clones and drops some. This table has roughly 2.5 million clones, around nine tenths appearing once. Material: naive CD4+ T cells sorted from blood. The sample's subset: CD45RA+ positively selected. All receptors come from a man between 18 and 35 years old in good health.

The rearrangement joins TRBV5-1 to TRBJ2-7; maybe TRBD2 (5 bases). V was pared by 0 bases and J by 4 bases, with 8 bases between. CDR1 and CDR2 (germline): SGHRS, YFSETQ. The CDR3 runs 13 residues. This chain's CDR3 is CASSLGWEYEQYF. The CDR3 DNA sequence: TGCGCCAGCAGCTTGGGCTGGGAGTACGAGCAGTACTTC.

The chain combines TRBV10-3 with TRBJ2-2; 8 nucleotides align to TRBD2. The CDR3 has 14 amino acids. CDR1 ENHRY and CDR2 SYGVKD come from the germline V gene. V lost 6 bases to trimming and J lost 1 base; unmatched junction nucleotides: 1. DNA of the CDR3: TGTGCCATCAGACGGGGGGGGAACACCGGGGAGCTGTTTTTT. It codes for CAIRRGGNTGELFF.

CDR3 sequence: CASSSTPSGGAGELFF. The CDR3 coding sequence is TGCGCCAGCAGCTCTACACCGTCCGGAGGGGCCGGGGAGCTGTTTTTT. The V and J genes are TRBV5-1 and TRBJ2-2; possible D gene TRBD2, 6 bases. The V gene's germline CDR1 is SGHRS and CDR2 YFSETQ. This CDR3 has 16 residues. Trimming pared 3 bases from V and 6 bases from J, leaving 18 bases between.

With respect to this clone: This same CDR3 is encoded by further DNA sequences in the sample. The chain is built from TRBV6-6 and TRBJ2-3, with TRBD2 identical over 7 bases. The germline V gene encodes CDR1 MNHNY and CDR2 SVGAGI (reference sequence). The J segment lost 1 base and the V segment lost 0 bases, leaving 1 base of the junction unmatched. CDR3 size: 15 residues. The CDR3 protein is CASSYSLAGTDTQYF. CDR3 DNA: TGTGCCAGCAGTTACTCGCTAGCGGGCACAGATACGCAGTATTTT.

With regard to this clone: Within the sample, other DNA sequences also encode this same CDR3. CDR3 DNA: TGTGCCAGCTCACCACCGACATCCTACGAGCAGTACTTC. It specifies CASSPPTSYEQYF. The chain recombines TRBV18 with TRBJ2-7; no clear D. Germline CDR1 reads KGHSH; CDR2 reads LQKENI. V was shortened by 0 bases and J by 1 base, with 4 bases between the two germline ends. This CDR3 is built from 13 residues.

V usage is TRBV15 and J usage is TRBJ2-5; 11 bases agree with TRBD1. CDR1 LNHNV and CDR2 YYDKDF come from the germline V gene (reference sequence). Trimming took 1 base from V and 5 from J; bases not matched to a gene: 3. The CDR3 covers 15 residues. The CDR3 loop is CATSRGDRGSETQYF. The DNA for the CDR3 is TGTGCCACCAGCAGAGGGGACAGGGGGAGTGAGACCCAGTACTTC. The variable domain in full, with the rest retrieved from reference TRBV15 and TRBJ2-5, is DAMVIQNPRYQVTQFGKPVTLSCSQTLNHNVMYWYQQKSSQAPKLLFHYYDKDFNNEADTPDNFQSRRPNTSFCFLDIRSPGLGDTAMYLCATSRGDRGSETQYFGPGTRLLVL.